This T cell receptor (beta chain) was sequenced during a study of cytotoxic CD8 clonotypes in ibrutinib-treated CLL. Turning to the study itself: The patients, about a dozen relapsed/refractory and 15 treatment-naive, included around 17 who were IGHV unmutated. Sequenced samples delivered averages of around 260,000 productive templates and around 94,000 productive rearrangements.

This table comes from immunoSEQ multiplex PCR, and its TCRdb copy is limited to in-frame clones, with some not included. The sample lists 250,000 or so clones, 70% seen once, with approximately 15% in the top ten. As for this clone: The antigen remains undetermined.

V lost 2 bases, J lost 5 bases, and 4 bases stayed unmatched. Germline V lookup: CDR1 MNHEY, CDR2 SMNVEV (reference sequence). This CDR3 has 16 amino acids. Findings and limits, study-wide: Sampling of sustained-remission and progressing patients occurred at differing times. At progression, clonality fell back toward baseline after rising at ibrutinib response.

This clonotype was obtained from a human donor with chronic lymphocytic leukemia. Sequences were derived from PBMCs, sampled after 24 months of ibrutinib treatment. The V call is TRBV27, the J call TRBJ2-5, with 14 positions matching TRBD2. The DNA for the CDR3 is TGTGCCAGCAGTTTACGGACTAGCGGGAGGATCGAGACCCAGTACTTC. Translating it yields CASSLRTSGRIETQYF.